The present T cell receptor beta chain was sequenced within a study of CDR3 diversity in severe acne. Concerning this clonotype: One end of the junction varies from germline; a read error may be responsible.

A single record per CDR3 protein comes from TCRdb applying MiXCR to the PCR reads. The top ten clones hold approximately 13% of a sample with more than 85,000 distinct CDR3 sequences, roughly half of them seen once. The CDR3 contains 13 residues. The germline V gene encodes CDR1 MNHEY and CDR2 SVGAGI. The TCR was taken from a male donor with acne. Sequenced material: blood. The chain is built from TRBV6-5 and TRBJ1-2; possible D gene TRBD1, 6 bases. The CDR3 coding sequence is TGTGCCATCAGTCCGAGAGGGGGCTATGGCTACACCTTC. Its protein product is CAISPRGGYGYTF.